What follows are 9 T cell receptor beta chains derived from one specimen sequenced in a study of chemoradiotherapy in HPV16-positive cancers. Assay used: immunoSEQ multiplex PCR; TCRdb lists only in-frame clones, some missing. The sample records several thousand clones, 60% to 85% being singletons. This sample was taken from a patient who underwent chemoradiotherapy. The receptor source for this set is a human donor with HPV-associated anogenital cancer.

This clone appeared once. This chain joins TRBV5-1 and TRBJ2-5; 10 bases are shared with TRBD2. Germline V lookup: CDR1 SGHRS, CDR2 YFSETQ. The CDR3 has 17 amino acids. The trim removed 0 bases at V and 0 bases at J, leaving 5 bases unmatched. CDR3 in DNA: TGCGCCAGCAGCTTGGCCGGTAGCGGGGGGTACCAAGAGACCCAGTACTTC. Its translation is CASSLAGSGGYQETQYF.

V usage is TRBV5-1 and J usage is TRBJ1-3, with D uncertain. The germline V and J ends were trimmed by 4 bases and 0 bases, with 14 bases remaining between them. This CDR3 spans 16 amino acids. Looked up from germline, CDR1 is SGHRS and CDR2 is YFSETQ. The CDR3, as DNA: TGCGCCAGCAGCCCCCGGACGGTCGACTCTGGAAACACCATATATTTT. It codes for CASSPRTVDSGNTIYF. The variable domain in full, with the rest retrieved from reference TRBV5-1 and TRBJ1-3, is KAGVTQTPRYLIKTRGQQVTLSCSPISGHRSVSWYQQTPGQGLQFLFEYFSETQRNKGNFPGRFSGRQFSNSRSEMNVSTLELGDSALYLCASSPRTVDSGNTIYFGEGSWLTVV.

The chain recombines TRBV10-1 with TRBJ2-3; 10 bases fit TRBD2. V gave up 8 bases and J gave up 4 bases; unmatched junction bases: 3. There are 13 residues in the CDR3. Germline CDR1 WNHNN, CDR2 SYGVQD (reference sequence). Here the CDR3 reads CASALAGADTQYF. CDR3 coding DNA: TGCGCCAGCGCCCTAGCGGGGGCAGATACGCAGTATTTT.

V usage is TRBV19 and J usage is TRBJ2-1; TRBD1 matches 7 bases. The CDR3 is made up of 13 amino acids. V trimming: 1 base; J trimming: 8 bases; junction bases outside the gene matches: 2. Germline CDR1 is LNHDA and CDR2 is SQIVND (reference sequence). The CDR3 bases are TGTGCCAGTAGTATAGGTCAGGGGGATGAGCAGTTCTTC. Residues: CASSIGQGDEQFF.

The chain links TRBV28 to TRBJ2-3; TRBD1 or TRBD2 may be the D gene (5 bases each). The germline V and J ends were trimmed by 10 bases and 3 bases, with 17 bases remaining between them. The CDR3 totals 14 residues. Germline CDR1 is MDHEN and CDR2 is SYDVKM. The CDR3 spells CAIIPGTGTDTQYF. In DNA form, the CDR3 reads TGTGCCATCATTCCCGGGACGGGGACAGATACGCAGTATTTT.

The CDR3 DNA reads as TGTGCCTGGAGGGGAGGCGGGGCTAATGAAAAACTGTTTTTT. Translation: CAWRGGGANEKLFF. This sequence joins TRBV30 and TRBJ1-4; D unclear. The CDR3 spans 14 residues. Germline CDR1 GTSNPN, CDR2 SVGIG (reference sequence). Trimming pared 3 bases from V and 3 bases from J, leaving 11 bases between.

The gene calls are TRBV5-4 and TRBJ2-5; 10 bases match TRBD1. With V trimmed by 4 bases and J by 4 bases, 7 bases remained unmatched. This CDR3 is built from 15 residues. CDR1 is SGHNT, CDR2 YYREEE, per germline (reference sequence). The CDR3 region is CASSRRQGARETQYF. In nucleotides, the CDR3 is TGTGCCAGCAGCAGGAGACAGGGGGCTCGAGAGACCCAGTACTTC. Full variable domain (outside the CDR3, taken from reference TRBV5-4 and TRBJ2-5): ETGVTQSPTHLIKTRGQQVTLRCSSQSGHNTVSWYQQALGQGPQFIFQYYREEENGRGNFPPRFSGLQFPNYSSELNVNALELDDSALYLCASSRRQGARETQYFGPGTRLLVL.

V gene TRBV2 combines with J gene TRBJ2-7; TRBD2 agrees at 9 bases. CDR3 length: 16 amino acids. Germline V lookup: CDR1 SNHLY, CDR2 FYNNEI. The V segment lost 7 bases and the J segment 0 bases; nucleotides outside the gene matches: 10. The CDR3 is CASTSLSGRFSYEQYF. The DNA for the CDR3 is TGTGCCAGCACCTCGTTAAGCGGGAGGTTCTCCTACGAGCAGTACTTC.

The V gene is TRBV7-9, the J gene TRBJ1-2; D is ambiguous. The CDR3 loop spans 12 amino acids. The V gene's germline CDR1 is SEHNR and CDR2 FQNEAQ (reference sequence). Trimming took off 5 bases at V and 8 bases at J, with 12 bases between the two ends. CDR3 in amino acids: CASSPSIGGYTF. In DNA, the CDR3 is TGTGCCAGCAGCCCCTCCATTGGGGGCTACACCTTC.